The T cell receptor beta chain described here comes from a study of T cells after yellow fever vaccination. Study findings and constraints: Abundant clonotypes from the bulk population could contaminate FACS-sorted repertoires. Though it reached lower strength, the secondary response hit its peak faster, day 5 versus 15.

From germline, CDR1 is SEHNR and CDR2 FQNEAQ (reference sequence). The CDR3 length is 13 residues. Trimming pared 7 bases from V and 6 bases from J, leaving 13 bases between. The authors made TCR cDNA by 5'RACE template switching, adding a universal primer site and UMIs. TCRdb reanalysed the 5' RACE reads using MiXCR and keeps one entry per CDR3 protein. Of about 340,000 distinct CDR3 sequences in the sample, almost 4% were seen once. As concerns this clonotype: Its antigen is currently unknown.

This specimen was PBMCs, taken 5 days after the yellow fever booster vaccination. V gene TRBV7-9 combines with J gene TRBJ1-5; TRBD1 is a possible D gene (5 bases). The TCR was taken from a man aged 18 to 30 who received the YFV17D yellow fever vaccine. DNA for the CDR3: TGTGCCAGCAACGGGGGTTTCAGTCAGCCCCAGCATTTT. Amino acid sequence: CASNGGFSQPQHF.